This T cell receptor beta chain was sequenced in a study of spatial heterogeneity in lung cancer. Study in general: The mean occurrence of each unique TCR and UMI combination in raw reads exceeded 9.5.

Specified time point: sample taken at primary tumor resection. The donors comprised about 70 untreated early-stage non-small cell lung cancer patients. Many counts were recorded for this clonotype. Its antigen remains unknown. All TCR cDNA molecules were individually tagged with a unique molecular identifier. TCRdb reprocessed the 5' RACE reads with MiXCR, giving one entry per CDR3 protein. The sample has about 8,100 distinct CDR3 sequences, roughly 12% seen once. This CDR3 has 16 amino acids. V shed 0 bases and J 4 bases; nucleotides not matched to a gene: 4. CDR1 is SGHTA and CDR2 is FQGNSA in the germline V gene. Study-wide results and limits: Of tumor T cells, an estimated coverage of 5.5% to 9% was reached for alpha chains and about 14% for beta chains. Tumors with more nonsynonymous mutations had more expanded intratumoral alpha and beta TCRs.

This TCR was recovered from a male donor with early-stage non-small cell lung cancer. V is TRBV7-2 and J is TRBJ1-5; 9 nucleotides agree with TRBD1. The sequenced sample was lung tumor tissue, obtained at surgery. The CDR3 DNA reads TGTGCCAGCAGCTTAGCGGGGGGACAGGGTAATCAGCCCCAGCATTTT. It codes for CASSLAGGQGNQPQHF.